Shown below are 8 T cell receptor beta chains from a single sample sequenced in a study of cytomegalovirus exposure and HLA in healthy donors. Use of 60 Vbeta and 13 Jbeta primers characterized the PCR. The data were produced by immunoSEQ multiplex PCR, yet TCRdb's version contains in-frame clones alone and is incomplete. The sample has 130,000 to 150,000 clones, about 74% seen once. Sequenced sample: PBMCs. These receptors were obtained from a man aged 18 to 30 in good health and CMV-seropositive.

This rearrangement joins TRBV4-1 to TRBJ2-1, with TRBD2 identical over 7 bases. V trimming: 3 bases; J trimming: 0 bases; junction bases outside the gene matches: 5. The germline V gene encodes CDR1 MGHRA and CDR2 YSYEKL. The CDR3 runs to 16 residues. CDR3 sequence: CASSHPSGSSYNEQFF. CDR3 bases: TGCGCCAGCAGCCACCCTAGCGGCAGCTCCTACAATGAGCAGTTCTTC.

The chain is built from TRBV11-2 and TRBJ1-1; perhaps TRBD1 as D (5 bases). The V end was cut by 3 bases, the J end by 4 bases, with 18 bases between. Looked up from germline, CDR1 is SGHAT and CDR2 is FQNNGV. This CDR3 contains 16 residues. In nucleotides, the CDR3 is TGTGCCAGCAGCTTTGGGGTAGCAGGGTTGGCCACTGAAGCTTTCTTT. Protein: CASSFGVAGLATEAFF.

This sequence joins TRBV7-2 and TRBJ2-1, with D perhaps TRBD1 (6 bases). The V and J ends lost 2 bases and 6 bases respectively, with 14 bases between them. The length of the CDR3 is 15 residues. The germline CDR1 and CDR2 sequences are SGHTA and FQGNSA. The CDR3 DNA follows: TGTGCCAGCAGCTTACTTTGGGGGCGGCCCAATGAGCAGTTCTTC. Amino acid sequence: CASSLLWGRPNEQFF.

This clone was observed once. This chain joins TRBV4-2 and TRBJ2-1; 7 nucleotides align to TRBD1. CDR1 is LGHNA, CDR2 YNFKEQ, per germline. V lost 3 bases to trimming and J lost 9 bases; unmatched junction nucleotides: 5. The CDR3 contains 13 residues. The CDR3 region has the DNA TGTGCCAGCAGCCAGTCTGACAGGGTTGAGCAGTTCTTC. Translated: CASSQSDRVEQFF.

The CDR3 here is CAIRDISGSYNEQFF. The CDR3 DNA sequence: TGTGCCATCAGGGATATAAGCGGAAGCTACAATGAGCAGTTCTTC. The rearrangement links TRBV10-3 to TRBJ2-1; a weak D match, TRBD2 (5 bases). CDR3 length equals 15 residues. The germline CDR1 and CDR2 sequences are ENHRY and SYGVKD. Trimming removed 6 bases at V and 3 bases at J, with 15 bases between.

Only a few counts were recorded for this clone. This chain joins TRBV4-3 and TRBJ1-2; 9 nucleotides line up with TRBD1. The trim removed 4 bases at V and 7 bases at J, leaving 13 bases unmatched. The germline gives CDR1 LGHNA, CDR2 YSLEER. The CDR3 spans 16 residues. In nucleotides, the CDR3 is TGCGCCAGCAGCCCTCGCCCGGGACAGGGAGGAGGTGGCTACACCTTC. This sequence encodes CASSPRPGQGGGGYTF.

The chain carries TRBV5-1 and TRBJ1-2; no clear D. This CDR3 is built from 12 residues. V lost 4 bases and J lost 3, with 7 bases in between. Germline V gene data show CDR1 as SGHRS and CDR2 as YFSETQ. The CDR3 nucleotides are TGCGCCAGCAGCCGCGGGGACTATGGCTACACCTTC. This translates into CASSRGDYGYTF.

The rearrangement uses TRBV2 and TRBJ2-7; TRBD1 matches 10 bases. Germline-derived CDR1 and CDR2 are SNHLY and FYNNEI. The CDR3 has 15 amino acids. J was trimmed by 5 bases and V by 4 bases; bases with no gene match: 8. This CDR3 reads CASSATGTGDHEQYF. CDR3 in DNA: TGTGCCAGCAGTGCCACCGGGACAGGGGACCACGAGCAGTACTTC.